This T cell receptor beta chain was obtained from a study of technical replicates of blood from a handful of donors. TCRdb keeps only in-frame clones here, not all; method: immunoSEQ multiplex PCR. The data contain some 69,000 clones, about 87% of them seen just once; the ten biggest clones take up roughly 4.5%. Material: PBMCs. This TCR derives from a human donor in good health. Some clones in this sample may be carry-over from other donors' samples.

The CDR3 is CASSRTGGDQPQHF. The CDR3 DNA is TGTGCCAGCAGCCGGACAGGGGGCGATCAGCCCCAGCATTTT. The J gene is TRBJ1-5, the V gene TRBV6-5, with 11 bases fitting TRBD1. J was trimmed by 5 bases and V by 6 bases; bases with no gene match: 3. CDR3 length: 14 residues. Germline loops: CDR1 MNHEY, CDR2 SVGAGI.